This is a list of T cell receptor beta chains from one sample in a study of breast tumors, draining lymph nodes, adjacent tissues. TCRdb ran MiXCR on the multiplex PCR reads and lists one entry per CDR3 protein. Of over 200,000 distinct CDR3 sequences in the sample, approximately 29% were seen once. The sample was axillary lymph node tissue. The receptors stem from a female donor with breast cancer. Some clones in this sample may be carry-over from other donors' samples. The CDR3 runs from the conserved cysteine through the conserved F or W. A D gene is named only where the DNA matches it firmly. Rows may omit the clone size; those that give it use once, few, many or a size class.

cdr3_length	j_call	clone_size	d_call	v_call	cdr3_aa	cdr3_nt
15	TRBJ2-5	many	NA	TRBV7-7	CASSLKGLYQETQYF	TGTGCTAGCAGCTTAAAGGGCCTGTACCAAGAGACCCAGTACTTC
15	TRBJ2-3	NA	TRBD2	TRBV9	CASSESGREADTQYF	TGTGCCAGCAGCGAGAGCGGGAGAGAAGCAGATACGCAGTATTTT
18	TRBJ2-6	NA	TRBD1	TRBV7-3	CASSLRWTGVAGANVLTF	TGTGCCAGCAGCTTAAGATGGACAGGGGTTGCCGGGGCCAACGTCCTGACTTTC
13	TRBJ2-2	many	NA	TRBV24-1	CASRRDKIGELFF	TGTGCCTCCAGGAGGGATAAGATCGGGGAGCTGTTTTTT
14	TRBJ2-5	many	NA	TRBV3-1	CASSQDNGPGTQYF	TGTGCCAGCAGCCAAGATAACGGTCCGGGGACCCAGTACTTC
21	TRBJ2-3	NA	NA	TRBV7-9	CASSFYICSARSGRGTDTQYF	NA
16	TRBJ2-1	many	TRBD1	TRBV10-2	CASRGEGTGHYNEQFF	TGCGCCAGCAGGGGAGAAGGGACAGGACATTACAATGAGCAGTTCTTC
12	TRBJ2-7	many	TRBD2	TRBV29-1	CSVSGSSYEQYF	TGCAGCGTGAGCGGGAGCTCCTACGAGCAGTACTTC
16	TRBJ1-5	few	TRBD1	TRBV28	CASSLVSKGAHQPQHF	TGTGCCAGCAGTTTAGTGAGCAAGGGGGCTCATCAGCCCCAGCATTTT
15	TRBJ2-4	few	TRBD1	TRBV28	CASSFRTGVKNIQYF	TGTGCCAGCAGTTTTCGGACAGGGGTCAAAAACATTCAGTACTTC
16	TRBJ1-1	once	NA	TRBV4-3	CASSQEEVGYRRKAFF	TGCGCCAGCAGCCAAGAAGAGGTCGGGTACAGGAGGAAAGCTTTCTTT
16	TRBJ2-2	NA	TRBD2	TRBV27	CASSRTSGSILGELFF	TGTGCCAGCAGCCGGACTAGCGGGAGTATCCTCGGGGAGCTGTTTTTT
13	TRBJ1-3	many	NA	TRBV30	CAWSGDVGNTIYF	TGTGCCTGGAGTGGGGACGTTGGAAACACCATATATTTT
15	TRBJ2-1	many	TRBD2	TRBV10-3	CAIRLGGEGLNEQFF	TGTGCCATCAGATTGGGGGGGGAGGGCCTCAATGAGCAGTTCTTC
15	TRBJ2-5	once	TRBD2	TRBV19	CASSRIAGPQETQYF	TGTGCCAGTAGCCGCATAGCGGGACCCCAAGAGACCCAGTACTTC
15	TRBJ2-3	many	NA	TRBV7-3	CASSPNGGSTDTQYF	TGTGCCAGCAGCCCTAACGGAGGAAGCACAGATACGCAGTATTTT
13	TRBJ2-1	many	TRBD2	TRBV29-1	CSGTSGARNEQFF	TGCAGCGGCACTAGCGGAGCTAGGAATGAGCAGTTCTTC
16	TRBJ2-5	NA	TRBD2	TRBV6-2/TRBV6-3	CASSYSLAGLQETQYF	TGTGCCAGCAGTTACTCGCTAGCGGGACTCCAAGAGACCCAGTACTTC
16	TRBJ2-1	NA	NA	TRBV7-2	CASSLGRAETGELQFF	TGTGCCAGCAGCTTAGGTCGCGCGGAGACCGGGGAGCTGCAGTTCTTC
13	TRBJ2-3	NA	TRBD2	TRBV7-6	CASSLGLATGQYF	TGTGCCAGCAGCTTAGGACTAGCGACGGGGCAGTATTTT
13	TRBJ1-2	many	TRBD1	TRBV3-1	CASSVRQGRGYTF	TGTGCCAGCAGTGTTCGACAGGGTCGAGGCTACACCTTC
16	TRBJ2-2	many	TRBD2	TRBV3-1	CASSPRTSGRTGELFF	TGTGCCAGCAGCCCCCGGACTAGCGGGAGAACCGGGGAGCTGTTTTTT
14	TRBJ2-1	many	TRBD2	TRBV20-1	CSARAGTSWGEQFF	TGCAGTGCTAGGGCCGGGACTAGCTGGGGTGAGCAGTTCTTC
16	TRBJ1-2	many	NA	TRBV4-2	CASSQDKGGSLYGYTF	TGTGCCAGCAGCCAAGATAAGGGAGGGAGTCTTTATGGCTACACCTTC
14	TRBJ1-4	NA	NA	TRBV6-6	CASSLRGANGKLSF	TGTGCCAGCAGTCTTAGGGGAGCTAATGGAAAACTGTCTTTT
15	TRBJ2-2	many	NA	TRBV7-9	CASSLVSGETGELFF	TGTGCCAGCAGCTTAGTATCCGGGGAAACCGGGGAGCTGTTTTTT
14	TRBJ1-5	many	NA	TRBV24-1	CATSDAYSNQPQHF	TGTGCCACCAGTGACGCTTATAGCAATCAGCCCCAGCATTTT
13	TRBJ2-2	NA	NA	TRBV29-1	CSVGKGNTGELFF	TGCAGCGTCGGGAAGGGAAACACCGGGGAGCTGTTTTTT
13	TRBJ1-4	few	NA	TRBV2	CASSASTNEKLFF	TGTGCCAGCAGTGCCTCAACTAATGAAAAACTGTTTTTT
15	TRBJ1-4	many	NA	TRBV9	CASSAGGATNEKLFF	TGTGCCAGCAGCGCCGGGGGGGCAACTAATGAAAAACTGTTTTTT
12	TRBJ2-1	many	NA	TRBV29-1	CSVVEFLGEQFF	TGCAGCGTTGTCGAGTTCCTCGGTGAGCAGTTCTTC
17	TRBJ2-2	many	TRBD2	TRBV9	CASSARGLAGGTGELFF	TGTGCCAGCAGCGCGAGAGGACTAGCGGGTGGAACCGGGGAGCTGTTTTTT
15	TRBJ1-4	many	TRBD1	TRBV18	CASSPLGQGSEKLFF	TGTGCCAGCTCACCACTGGGACAGGGTTCTGAAAAACTGTTTTTT
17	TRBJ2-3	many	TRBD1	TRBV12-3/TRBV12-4	CASSLRGLDWRPDTQYF	TGTGCCAGCAGTTTAAGGGGGCTAGATTGGCGACCAGATACGCAGTATTTT
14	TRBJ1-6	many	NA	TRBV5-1	CASSLASLGSPLHF	TGCGCCAGCAGCTTGGCCAGCCTGGGGTCACCCCTCCACTTT
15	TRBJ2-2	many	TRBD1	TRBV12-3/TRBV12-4	CASRKLTGKGGELFF	TGTGCCAGCAGGAAATTGACAGGGAAAGGCGGGGAGCTGTTTTTT
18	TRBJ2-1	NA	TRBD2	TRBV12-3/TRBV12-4	CASSLWDYRRRHRNEQFF	TGTGCCAGCAGTTTGTGGGACTATAGGCGTCGGCATAGGAATGAGCAGTTCTTC
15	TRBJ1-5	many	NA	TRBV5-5	CASSEQGMGNQPQHF	TGTGCCAGCAGCGAACAGGGTATGGGCAATCAGCCCCAGCATTTT